The rows below give T cell receptor beta chains drawn from one sample of a study of blood T cell repertoires in COVID-19. Using immunoSEQ multiplex PCR, the repertoire was profiled, and TCRdb retains in-frame clones only, with some absent. The table records 200,000 to 250,000 clones, around 90% of them present only once. The source material was peripheral blood. The origin of the receptors is an elderly man with acute or convalescent COVID-19. CDR3s include the opening cysteine and the closing phenylalanine or tryptophan. Fields, in order: J gene, D gene, clone size, V gene, CDR3 protein, CDR3 DNA. D genes are given only for firm matches. A row's size may be missing; if present it is once, few, many or a size class.

J gene: TRBJ1-5
D gene: NA
clone size: NA
V gene: TRBV6-5
CDR3 protein: CASADSSSGNQPQHF
CDR3 DNA: TGTGCCAGCGCAGACAGTTCCTCCGGCAATCAGCCCCAGCATTTT

J gene: TRBJ1-1
D gene: NA
clone size: NA
V gene: TRBV5-1
CDR3 protein: CASSLSENTEAFF
CDR3 DNA: TGCGCCAGCAGCTTGTCAGAAAACACTGAAGCTTTCTTT

J gene: TRBJ2-3
D gene: NA
clone size: NA
V gene: TRBV6-5
CDR3 protein: CASSPEGVATDTQYF
CDR3 DNA: TGTGCCAGCAGCCCCGAGGGGGTTGCCACAGATACGCAGTATTTT

J gene: TRBJ1-5
D gene: NA
clone size: NA
V gene: TRBV6-5
CDR3 protein: CASSSAGSNQPQHF
CDR3 DNA: TGTGCCAGCAGTTCCGCCGGTAGCAATCAGCCCCAGCATTTT

J gene: TRBJ2-7
D gene: NA
clone size: NA
V gene: TRBV5-1
CDR3 protein: CASSSADGVRTYEQYF
CDR3 DNA: TGCGCCAGCAGCTCGGCGGACGGGGTAAGAACCTACGAGCAGTACTTC

J gene: TRBJ1-2
D gene: TRBD1
clone size: NA
V gene: TRBV6-5
CDR3 protein: CASSLQGAGYTF
CDR3 DNA: TGTGCCAGCAGTCTTCAGGGGGCTGGCTACACCTTC

J gene: TRBJ2-1
D gene: NA
clone size: NA
V gene: TRBV7-2
CDR3 protein: CASRPNLGGREQFF
CDR3 DNA: TGTGCCAGCAGACCCAACCTGGGGGGAAGGGAGCAGTTCTTC

J gene: TRBJ2-7
D gene: NA
clone size: NA
V gene: TRBV10-1
CDR3 protein: CASSGQEAYEQYF
CDR3 DNA: TGCGCCAGCAGTGGCCAAGAGGCCTACGAGCAGTACTTC

J gene: TRBJ1-5
D gene: NA
clone size: NA
V gene: TRBV2
CDR3 protein: CASSEYGAGRQPQHF
CDR3 DNA: TGTGCCAGCAGTGAATATGGGGCCGGTCGTCAGCCCCAGCATTTT

J gene: TRBJ2-5
D gene: TRBD2
clone size: NA
V gene: TRBV7-2
CDR3 protein: CASSPGLGGGETQYF
CDR3 DNA: TGTGCCAGCAGCCCGGGACTAGGGGGAGGAGAGACCCAGTACTTC

J gene: TRBJ2-5
D gene: TRBD2
clone size: NA
V gene: TRBV14
CDR3 protein: CASSQSAGGVETQYF
CDR3 DNA: TGTGCCAGCAGCCAATCAGCGGGGGGAGTGGAGACCCAGTACTTC

J gene: TRBJ2-7
D gene: TRBD2
clone size: NA
V gene: TRBV27
CDR3 protein: CASRSGLGQYYEQYF
CDR3 DNA: TGTGCCAGCAGAAGTGGACTAGGCCAGTATTACGAGCAGTACTTC

J gene: TRBJ2-1
D gene: NA
clone size: NA
V gene: TRBV4-3
CDR3 protein: CASSQGLFNEQFF
CDR3 DNA: TGCGCCAGCAGCCAAGGACTGTTCAATGAGCAGTTCTTC

J gene: TRBJ1-1
D gene: NA
clone size: NA
V gene: TRBV19
CDR3 protein: CASMGRVTEAFF
CDR3 DNA: TGTGCCAGTATGGGGAGGGTCACTGAAGCTTTCTTT

J gene: TRBJ2-3
D gene: TRBD1
clone size: NA
V gene: TRBV7-2
CDR3 protein: CASSFTGGRDTQYF
CDR3 DNA: TGTGCCAGCAGCTTCACAGGGGGTCGCGATACGCAGTATTTT

J gene: TRBJ1-4
D gene: NA
clone size: few
V gene: TRBV2
CDR3 protein: CASSQGLTNEKLFF
CDR3 DNA: TGTGCCAGCTCTCAGGGTTTAACTAATGAAAAACTGTTTTTT

J gene: TRBJ2-5
D gene: TRBD1
clone size: NA
V gene: TRBV11-2
CDR3 protein: CASSRDRAETQYF
CDR3 DNA: TGTGCCAGCAGCCGAGACAGGGCAGAGACCCAGTACTTC

J gene: TRBJ1-1
D gene: NA
clone size: NA
V gene: TRBV11-2
CDR3 protein: CASSLAQVRHTEAFF
CDR3 DNA: TGTGCCAGCAGCTTGGCACAGGTAAGGCACACTGAAGCTTTCTTT

J gene: TRBJ1-6
D gene: TRBD1
clone size: NA
V gene: TRBV4-1
CDR3 protein: CASSQPGQGVSPLHF
CDR3 DNA: TGCGCCAGCAGCCAACCGGGACAGGGGGTTTCACCCCTCCACTTT

J gene: TRBJ1-1
D gene: NA
clone size: NA
V gene: TRBV7-3
CDR3 protein: CASSLEGVGNTEAFF
CDR3 DNA: TGTGCCAGCAGCTTAGAGGGGGTGGGTAACACTGAAGCTTTCTTT

J gene: TRBJ2-1
D gene: TRBD1
clone size: NA
V gene: TRBV6-1
CDR3 protein: CASSEDRDRSSYNEQFF
CDR3 DNA: TGTGCCAGCAGTGAAGACAGGGACAGGTCCTCCTACAATGAGCAGTTCTTC

J gene: TRBJ2-1
D gene: TRBD2
clone size: NA
V gene: TRBV6-2/TRBV6-3
CDR3 protein: CASSSLTSGRFNEQFF
CDR3 DNA: TGTGCCAGCAGTTCACTGACTAGCGGGAGATTTAATGAGCAGTTCTTC

J gene: TRBJ2-2
D gene: NA
clone size: NA
V gene: TRBV3-1/TRBV3-2
CDR3 protein: CASSLLGLWNTGELFF
CDR3 DNA: TGTGCCAGCAGCCTCTTGGGACTCTGGAACACCGGGGAGCTGTTTTTT

J gene: TRBJ2-7
D gene: TRBD2
clone size: NA
V gene: TRBV5-5
CDR3 protein: CASSLTGTSGTYEQYF
CDR3 DNA: TGTGCCAGCAGCTTGACCGGGACTAGCGGAACCTACGAGCAGTACTTC

J gene: TRBJ2-5
D gene: NA
clone size: NA
V gene: TRBV7-2
CDR3 protein: CASSLDLETQYF
CDR3 DNA: TGTGCCAGCAGCTTAGATCTGGAGACCCAGTACTTC

J gene: TRBJ1-1
D gene: TRBD1
clone size: NA
V gene: TRBV7-9
CDR3 protein: CASRLGTGRNTEAFF
CDR3 DNA: TGTGCCAGCAGATTAGGGACAGGACGGAACACTGAAGCTTTCTTT

J gene: TRBJ1-1
D gene: NA
clone size: few
V gene: TRBV18
CDR3 protein: CASSPRGGATEAFF
CDR3 DNA: TGTGCCAGCTCACCCCGGGGGGGAGCCACTGAAGCTTTCTTT

J gene: TRBJ1-2
D gene: NA
clone size: NA
V gene: TRBV19
CDR3 protein: CASSSAGAQPYGYTF
CDR3 DNA: TGTGCCAGTAGTTCGGCAGGGGCTCAACCCTATGGCTACACCTTC

J gene: TRBJ1-4
D gene: NA
clone size: NA
V gene: TRBV24-1
CDR3 protein: CATSDPMNEKLFF
CDR3 DNA: TGTGCCACCAGTGACCCCATGAATGAAAAACTGTTTTTT

J gene: TRBJ1-6
D gene: NA
clone size: NA
V gene: TRBV10-3
CDR3 protein: CATKQGSSYNSPLHF
CDR3 DNA: TGTGCCACCAAACAGGGTTCGTCCTATAATTCACCCCTCCACTTT

J gene: TRBJ1-3
D gene: NA
clone size: NA
V gene: TRBV3-1/TRBV3-2
CDR3 protein: CASSQDGGGADTIYF
CDR3 DNA: TGTGCCAGCAGCCAAGATGGTGGGGGGGCTGACACCATATATTTT

J gene: TRBJ2-1
D gene: TRBD2
clone size: NA
V gene: TRBV28
CDR3 protein: CASGSGRTYNEQFF
CDR3 DNA: TGTGCCAGCGGGAGCGGGAGGACCTACAATGAGCAGTTCTTC